A selection of T cell receptor beta chains follows, all from one sample in a study of CD8+CD57+ T cells in acquired aplastic anemia. In TCRdb, the reads were re-called with MiXCR into one record per CDR3 protein. The sample has around 290,000 distinct CDR3 sequences, 56% seen once. The sample consisted of sorted CD4+, CD8+, or CD8+CD57+ T cells (not recorded which) from PBMCs. Receptors were obtained from a human donor with aplastic anemia. Each CDR3 is given with its conserved first and last residue. A D gene is named only where the DNA matches it firmly. Some rows mark clone size as missing; the rest say once, few, many or name a class of expanded clone.

v_call	j_call	clone_size	d_call	cdr3_nt	cdr3_aa
TRBV19	TRBJ2-1	-	-	TGTGCCAGTAGTACCCGCGCGTATCCCTTATACAATGAGCAGTTCTTC	CASSTRAYPLYNEQFF
TRBV10-3	TRBJ1-2	-	-	TGTGCCATCAGTGACGGTCATAACTATGGCTACACCTTC	CAISDGHNYGYTF
TRBV10-2	TRBJ1-6	-	-	TGCGCCAGCAGTGAGTCCGGGGTGTGGGTTTTCGATTCACCCCTCCACTTT	CASSESGVWVFDSPLHF
TRBV19	TRBJ2-2	-	-	TGTGCCGGTAGTATTGGGGGTAGGGGCACCGGGGAGCTGTTTTTT	CAGSIGGRGTGELFF
TRBV19	TRBJ1-1	-	TRBD1	TGTGCCAGTAGGACAGACAGGGGGTATGCTTTCTTT	CASRTDRGYAFF
TRBV15	TRBJ1-5	-	-	TGTGCCACCAGCAGAGACCCCAGACAGGACACCCAGCATTTT	CATSRDPRQDTQHF
TRBV19	TRBJ1-1	many	-	TGTGCCAGTAGTGTCAGACAGAACACTGAAGCTTTCTTT	CASSVRQNTEAFF
TRBV20-1	TRBJ2-7	-	TRBD2	TGCAGTGCTAGAGATAGGCAGCGGGGGGGAACCTACGAGCAGTACTTC	CSARDRQRGGTYEQYF
TRBV5-5	TRBJ1-1	many	TRBD1	TGTGCCAGCAGCCCCCACGACAGGGGCACTGAAGCTTTCTTT	CASSPHDRGTEAFF
TRBV5-4	TRBJ2-7	-	-	TGTGCCAGCAGCTTCGGACAGCGCACCTACGAGCAGTACTTC	CASSFGQRTYEQYF
TRBV7-6	TRBJ2-7	few	TRBD2	TGTGCCAGCAGCCCTAGCGGGAGAGAGTACGAGCAGTACTTC	CASSPSGREYEQYF
TRBV10-2	TRBJ2-1	many	TRBD1	TGCGCCAGCATTACATGGGGCCAGGGGGCTTCGAATGAGCAGTTCTTC	CASITWGQGASNEQFF
TRBV29-1	TRBJ1-6	once	-	TGCAGCGTTGCCTGGGATGGTTCACCCCTCCACTTT	CSVAWDGSPLHF
TRBV18	TRBJ1-1	many	TRBD1	TGTGCCAGCTCACAGGGGACAGACACTGAAGCTTTCTTT	CASSQGTDTEAFF
TRBV10-2	TRBJ2-2	-	-	TGCGCCAGCAGAGCCGACACCGAGAACACCGGGGAGCTGTTTTTT	CASRADTENTGELFF
TRBV20-1	TRBJ1-6	-	-	TGCAGTGCTAGAGATCTTAGGGCAGGGGACTTTTCACCCCTCCACTTT	CSARDLRAGDFSPLHF
TRBV7-3	TRBJ2-1	-	-	TGTGCCAGCAGCTTAACAGGGGCCAATGAGCAGTTATTC	CASSLTGANEQLF
TRBV5-4	TRBJ1-2	many	-	TGTGCCAGCAGCTTTAGGACTTCTCCGTTGGGCTACACCTTC	CASSFRTSPLGYTF
TRBV29-1	TRBJ2-5	once	-	TGCAGCGTTGTAGGGACACAGTACTTC	CSVVGTQYF
TRBV19	TRBJ1-5	-	TRBD1	TGTGCCAGTAGTGCGACCCCCGGGACAGGGTTTAGCAATCAGCCCCAGCATTTT	CASSATPGTGFSNQPQHF
TRBV20-1	TRBJ2-1	once	-	TGCAGTGCTTTGAAACCCCAGTACAATGAGCAGTTCTTC	CSALKPQYNEQFF
TRBV15	TRBJ1-2	-	-	TGTGCCACCAGCAGGGACAGAACCTATGGCTACACCTTC	CATSRDRTYGYTF
TRBV29-1	TRBJ2-7	few	-	TGCAGCGTTTTTGGGGCAGCGCCCTACGAGCAGTACTTC	CSVFGAAPYEQYF
TRBV9	TRBJ2-1	many	-	TGTGCCAGCAGCGTATTGCTCGGCTCCTACAATGAGCAGTTCTTC	CASSVLLGSYNEQFF
TRBV7-6	TRBJ2-7	-	-	TGTGCCAGCAGCGCAAATCTCGCGTACGAGCAGTACTTC	CASSANLAYEQYF
TRBV19	TRBJ2-3	once	-	TGTGCCAGTAGTATTTTCTCGGGTCCCAGAGAGCAGTATTTT	CASSIFSGPREQYF
TRBV5-1	TRBJ1-1	-	-	TGCGCCAGCAGGGGAGTGAACACTGAAGCTTTCTTT	CASRGVNTEAFF
TRBV10-2	TRBJ2-2	-	TRBD1	TGCGCCAGCAACGGGACAGCGAACGCCGGGGAGCTGTTTTTT	CASNGTANAGELFF
TRBV20-1	TRBJ1-2	few	-	TGCAGTGCTCCACAGGGTTCCGGATATGGCTACACCTTC	CSAPQGSGYGYTF
TRBV2	TRBJ1-2	-	-	TGTGCCAGCATAATGGGACTCGAAGGTGGCTACACCTTC	CASIMGLEGGYTF
TRBV19	TRBJ1-6	-	-	TGTGCCAGTAGTATAGTAGGCAAAGGGCTCCACTTT	CASSIVGKGLHF
TRBV20-1	TRBJ2-3	-	-	TGCAGTGCTAGATCTGGGGGCAGGGGACAAGATACGCAGTATTTT	CSARSGGRGQDTQYF
TRBV2	TRBJ1-5	once	-	TGTGCCAGCAGTGAATCCGCGTACTTTGGTCAGCCCCAGCATTTT	CASSESAYFGQPQHF
TRBV7-2	TRBJ2-7	-	TRBD2	TGTGCCAGCAGCTTCGGGACTAGCGGGGGTGGGGAGCAGTACTTC	CASSFGTSGGGEQYF
TRBV5-5	TRBJ2-7	once	TRBD2	TGTGCCAGCAGCTGGACTAGCGGGGACTACGAGCAGTACTTC	CASSWTSGDYEQYF
TRBV20-1	TRBJ2-5	-	TRBD2	TGCAGTGCCAATCGACTAGCGGGGCAAGAGACCCAGTACTTC	CSANRLAGQETQYF
TRBV7-9	TRBJ2-3	many	TRBD2	TGTGCCAGCAGCAGACTAGCGGGAGGAGGGAGCACAGATACGCAGTATTTT	CASSRLAGGGSTDTQYF
TRBV11-2	TRBJ1-1	many	TRBD1	TGTGCCAGCAGCATACAGGGGATGTATTCTGAAGCTTTCTTT	CASSIQGMYSEAFF
TRBV24-1	TRBJ2-1	-	-	TGTGCCACCAGTATGGTAGGGCCTAGCTCCTACAATGAGCAGTTCTTC	CATSMVGPSSYNEQFF
TRBV20-1	TRBJ1-6	-	-	TGCAGTCCAAAGCGCGGGGACATCACCCGAAATAATTCACCCCTCCACTTT	CSPKRGDITRNNSPLHF
TRBV19	TRBJ1-2	many	-	TGTGCCAGTAGTCCGAACAACTATGGCTACACCTTC	CASSPNNYGYTF
TRBV20-1	TRBJ2-5	-	TRBD2	TGCAGTGCTAGCGGGAGCGGGGCGACCCAGTACTTC	CSASGSGATQYF
TRBV9	TRBJ1-2	-	-	TGTGCCAGCAGCGCCTTCCGGGAGGGCTATGGCTACACCTTC	CASSAFREGYGYTF
TRBV10-3	TRBJ1-1	many	-	TGTGCCATCACCACCCGGGACAACACTGAAGCTTTCTTT	CAITTRDNTEAFF
TRBV7-2	TRBJ1-2	-	-	TGTGCCAGCAGCTTAAATCGACAGGCTGGCTACACCTTC	CASSLNRQAGYTF
TRBV20-1	TRBJ2-5	few	TRBD2	TGCAGTGCTAGAGGTACTAGCGGGAGTACAGAGACCCAGTACTTC	CSARGTSGSTETQYF
TRBV18	TRBJ2-3	-	TRBD1	TGTGCCAGCTCACCGTACCGGGACAGGAAAGCAGATACGCAGTATTTT	CASSPYRDRKADTQYF
TRBV3-1	TRBJ2-7	-	-	TGTGCCGGCAGCCTCTTGGGCCTCGAGCAGTACTTC	CAGSLLGLEQYF
TRBV5-6	TRBJ2-7	-	TRBD1	TGTGCCAGCAGCCCCACGGACAGGTCCTACGAGCAGCACTTC	CASSPTDRSYEQHF
TRBV2	TRBJ2-1	-	TRBD2	TGTGCCAGCAGCAAACTAGCGGGCAGCTTCAATGAGCAGTTCTTC	CASSKLAGSFNEQFF
TRBV7-9	TRBJ1-5	once	-	TGTGCCAGCCCCGACAGGAATCAGCCCCAGCATTTT	CASPDRNQPQHF
TRBV2	TRBJ1-2	-	TRBD1	TGTGCCAGCAGTGAAAGGGGACAGGGGTTGGACGGCTACACCTTC	CASSERGQGLDGYTF